This entry lists 9 T cell receptor beta chains sequenced from one sample in a study of T-cell reconstitution after alpha-beta-depleted transplantation in children. TCRbeta library preparation incorporated unique molecular identifiers. TCRdb called the PCR reads again in MiXCR, with one record for every CDR3 protein. The repertoire holds 350,000 to 450,000 distinct CDR3 sequences, with 20% as singletons. Here the sequenced sample was PBMCs from the stem cell graft donor, taken from the stem cell graft. The receptor source for this set is a human donor who donated a stem cell graft to a child with acute myeloid leukemia.

The chain combines TRBV29-1 with TRBJ1-2; D might be TRBD1 (5 bases). V lost 5 bases and J 8 bases, leaving 12 bases between the germline ends. This CDR3 region has 11 residues. Per the germline V gene, CDR1 is SQVTM and CDR2 is ANQGSEA. CDR3 nucleotides: TGCAGCGTTTTTGGGGGTTCGGGCTACACCTTC. It translates to CSVFGGSGYTF.

This chain uses TRBV5-1 with TRBJ1-1; TRBD1 might be the D (6 bases). This CDR3 is built from 15 residues. Per the germline V gene, CDR1 is SGHRS and CDR2 is YFSETQ. Trimming took 7 bases from V and 1 from J, leaving 17 bases between them. CDR3 nucleotides: TGCGCCAGCTGCAAGGGGGGCTTGAGGAACACTGAAGCTTTCTTT. This gives the protein CASCKGGLRNTEAFF.

This clonotype was counted a few times. The V and J genes are TRBV20-1 and TRBJ1-1, with D maybe TRBD1 (6 bases). Germline CDR1 is DFQATT and CDR2 is SNEGSKA (reference sequence). The CDR3 is 13 residues long. The V gene lost 5 bases and the J gene lost 0 bases, with 10 bases spanning the gap. The CDR3 region has the DNA TGCAGTGCTGCGGACAGCCTGAACACTGAAGCTTTCTTT. This encodes CSAADSLNTEAFF.

This clonotype was seen repeatedly, ten times or more. The CDR3 DNA follows: TGCAGCGTTGAAGCCCAGGGGCGCGAGCAGTACTTC. This gives the protein CSVEAQGREQYF. The J gene is TRBJ2-7, the V gene TRBV29-1; D is possibly TRBD1 (6 bases). Trimming left V 1 base short and J 6 bases short, with 10 bases between. Per the germline V gene, CDR1 is SQVTM and CDR2 is ANQGSEA. The CDR3 totals 12 residues.

The sample holds many counts of this clonotype. The J gene is TRBJ2-5, the V gene TRBV29-1; D not resolved. The germline CDR1 and CDR2 sequences are SQVTM and ANQGSEA. V lost 1 base to trimming and J lost 1 base, with 4 bases between them. This CDR3 contains 12 residues. The CDR3 loop reads CSVEALQETQYF. DNA of the CDR3: TGCAGCGTTGAAGCCCTCCAAGAGACCCAGTACTTC. The variable domain in full, completed from reference TRBV29-1 and TRBJ2-5, reads SAVISQKPSRDICQRGTSLTIQCQVDSQVTMMFWYRQQPGQSLTLIATANQGSEATYESGFVIDKFPISRPNLTFSTLTVSNMSPEDSSIYLCSVEALQETQYFGPGTRLLVL.

This clonotype has a handful of counts. The chain couples TRBV7-2 to TRBJ2-1, with D possibly being TRBD1 or TRBD2 (6 bases each). CDR3 length: 13 amino acids. Germline assignment: CDR1 SGHTA and CDR2 FQGNSA. Between the trimmed V and J ends, which lost 5 bases and 7 bases, there was a span of 12 bases. The CDR3 coding sequence is TGTGCCAGCAGCCGGGGGCCGGGAAATGAGCAGTTCTTC. It is translated as CASSRGPGNEQFF. Full variable domain (remainder filled in from reference TRBV7-2 and TRBJ2-1): GAGVSQSPSNKVTEKGKDVELRCDPISGHTALYWYRQSLGQGLEFLIYFQGNSAPDKSGLPSDRFSAERTGGSVSTLTIQRTQQEDSAVYLCASSRGPGNEQFFGPGTRLTVL.

This clonotype was counted between two and nine times. V gene TRBV30 combines with J gene TRBJ2-1, with 7 positions matching TRBD2. CDR1 and CDR2 from the germline V gene are GTSNPN and SVGIG (reference sequence). V gave up 5 bases and J gave up 0 bases; unmatched junction bases: 7. The CDR3 is made up of 15 amino acids. The CDR3 region has the DNA TGTGCCTGGGAGAATGGGGGGGGCTCCTACAATGAGCAGTTCTTC. It translates to CAWENGGGSYNEQFF.

The chain recombines TRBV12-3 or TRBV12-4 with TRBJ2-1; a possible D gene is TRBD2 (6 bases). Between the trimmed V and J ends, which lost 3 bases and 5 bases, there was a span of 11 bases. The CDR3 is made up of 14 amino acids. CDR3 DNA: TGTGCCAGCAGTTTGTCGCGGAGGGACAATGAGCAGTTCTTC. This encodes CASSLSRRDNEQFF.

This clonotype showed up just a few times. The chain recombines TRBV6-1 with TRBJ1-3, with D possibly matching TRBD1 (5 bases). V lost 5 bases to trimming and J lost 6 bases, with 14 bases between them. Germline V gene data show CDR1 as MNHNS and CDR2 as SASEGT. The CDR3 extends over 14 amino acids. CDR3 nucleotide sequence: TGTGCCAGCAGTCCAGGGAGGGCGGCAAACACCATATATTTT. Its protein product is CASSPGRAANTIYF.